These T cell receptor beta chains were read from a single sample in a study of yellow fever vaccine responses in identical twins. TCRdb analysed the RT-PCR reads with MiXCR anew, one entry per CDR3 protein. The sample shows roughly 4,300 distinct CDR3 sequences, 70% to 90% of them seen only once. This specimen consisted of T cells from blood (PBMCs), unsorted or a sorted subset (not recorded which), obtained before or after yellow fever vaccination (not recorded which). Every receptor here comes from a woman in her late teens or twenties who received the yellow fever vaccine. Each CDR3 is given with its conserved first and last residue. A D gene is named only where the DNA matches it firmly. A row's size may be missing; if present it is once, few, many or a size class.

v_call	d_call	clone_size	j_call	cdr3_aa	cdr3_nt
TRBV5-6	.	.	TRBJ2-7	CASSWGDDGLYEQYF	TGTGCCAGCAGCTGGGGGGATGATGGGCTCTACGAGCAGTACTTC
TRBV18	.	once	TRBJ2-1	CASSPSGSSYNEQFF	TGTGCCAGCTCACCCTCGGGGAGCTCCTACAATGAGCAGTTCTTC
TRBV13	.	few	TRBJ2-7	CASSPRGSSYEQYF	TGTGCCAGCAGCCCTAGGGGGAGCTCCTACGAGCAGTACTTC
TRBV15	TRBD2	.	TRBJ2-1	CATSRGTSGALGQQFF	TGTGCCACCAGCAGAGGGACTAGCGGGGCCCTGGGCCAGCAGTTCTTC
TRBV9	.	.	TRBJ2-5	CASSVVPGKVQTQYF	TGTGCCAGCAGCGTAGTCCCAGGAAAAGTACAGACCCAGTACTTC
TRBV5-5	.	once	TRBJ1-5	CASSLFVDFSNQPQHF	TGTGCCAGCAGCTTGTTTGTCGATTTTAGCAATCAGCCCCAGCATTTT
TRBV6-2/TRBV6-3	TRBD1	once	TRBJ2-7	CASTTARDRGREQYF	TGTGCCAGCACAACGGCCAGGGACAGGGGGCGCGAGCAGTACTTC
TRBV27	.	.	TRBJ1-5	CASSPLNGLINQPQHF	TGTGCCAGCAGTCCGCTCAATGGACTGATCAATCAGCCCCAGCATTTT
TRBV6-5	.	.	TRBJ2-7	CASSYGNLYYEQYF	TGTGCCAGCAGTTACGGGAACTTATACTACGAGCAGTACTTC
TRBV10-3	.	few	TRBJ1-4	CAISASTATNEKLFF	TGTGCCATCAGTGCTTCGACTGCAACTAATGAAAAACTGTTTTTT